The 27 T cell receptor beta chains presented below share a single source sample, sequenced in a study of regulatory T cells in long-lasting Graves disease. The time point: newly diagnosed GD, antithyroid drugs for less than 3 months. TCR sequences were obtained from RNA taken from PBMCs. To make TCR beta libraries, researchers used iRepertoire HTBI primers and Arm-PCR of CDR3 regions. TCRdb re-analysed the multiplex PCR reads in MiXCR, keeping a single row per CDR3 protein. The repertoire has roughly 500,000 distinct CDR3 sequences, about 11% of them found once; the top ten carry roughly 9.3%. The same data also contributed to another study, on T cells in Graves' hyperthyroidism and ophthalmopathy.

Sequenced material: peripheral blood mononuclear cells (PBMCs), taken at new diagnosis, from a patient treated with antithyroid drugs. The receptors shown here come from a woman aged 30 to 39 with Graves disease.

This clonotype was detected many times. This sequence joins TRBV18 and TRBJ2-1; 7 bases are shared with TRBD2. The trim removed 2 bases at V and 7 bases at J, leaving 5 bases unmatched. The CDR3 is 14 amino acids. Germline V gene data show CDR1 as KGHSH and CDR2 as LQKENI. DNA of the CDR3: TGTGCCAGCTCACCAAGACTAGCCGAGAATGAGCAGTTCTTC. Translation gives CASSPRLAENEQFF.

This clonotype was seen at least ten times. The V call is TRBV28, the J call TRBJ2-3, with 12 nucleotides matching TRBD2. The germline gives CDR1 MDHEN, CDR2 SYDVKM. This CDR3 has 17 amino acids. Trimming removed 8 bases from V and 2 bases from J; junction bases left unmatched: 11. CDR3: CASGSSGRAYFTDTQYF. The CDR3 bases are TGTGCCAGCGGATCTAGCGGGAGGGCCTATTTCACAGATACGCAGTATTTT.

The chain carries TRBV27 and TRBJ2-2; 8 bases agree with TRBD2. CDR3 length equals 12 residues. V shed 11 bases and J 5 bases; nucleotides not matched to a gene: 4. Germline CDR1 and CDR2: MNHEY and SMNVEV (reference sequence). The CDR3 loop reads CAARGRTGELFF. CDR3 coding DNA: TGTGCCGCCCGCGGGAGGACCGGGGAGCTGTTTTTT.

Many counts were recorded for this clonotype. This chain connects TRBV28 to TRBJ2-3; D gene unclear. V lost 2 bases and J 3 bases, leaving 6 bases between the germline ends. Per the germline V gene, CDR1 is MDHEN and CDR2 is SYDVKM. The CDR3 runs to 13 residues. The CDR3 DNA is TGTGCCAGCAGTTTAGCAATGACAGATACGCAGTATTTT. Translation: CASSLAMTDTQYF.

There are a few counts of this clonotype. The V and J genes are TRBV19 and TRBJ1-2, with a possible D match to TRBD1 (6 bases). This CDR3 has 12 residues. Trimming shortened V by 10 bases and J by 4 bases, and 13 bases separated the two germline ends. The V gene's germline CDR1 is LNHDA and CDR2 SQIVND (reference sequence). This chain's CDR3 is CATLQGVYGYTF. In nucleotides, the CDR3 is TGTGCCACCCTACAGGGTGTCTATGGCTACACCTTC.

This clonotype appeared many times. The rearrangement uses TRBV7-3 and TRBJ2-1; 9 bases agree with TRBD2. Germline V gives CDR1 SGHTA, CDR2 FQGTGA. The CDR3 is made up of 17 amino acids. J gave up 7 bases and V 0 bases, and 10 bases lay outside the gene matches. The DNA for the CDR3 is TGTGCCAGCAGCTTAACCTTAGCGAGCGGGAGGAGAAATGAGCAGTTCTTC. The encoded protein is CASSLTLASGRRNEQFF.

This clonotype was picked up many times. CDR3 sequence reads: CASSLMSGGASSYNSPLHF. Here the CDR3 DNA reads TGTGCCAGCAGCTTAATGTCAGGGGGCGCCAGCTCCTATAATTCACCCCTCCACTTT. The chain has TRBV7-9 and TRBJ1-6; 8 bases are shared with TRBD1. The junction had 9 bases not matched to a gene; V was cut back by 2 bases and J by 0 bases. The germline CDR1 and CDR2 sequences are SEHNR and FQNEAQ (reference sequence). This CDR3 spans 19 amino acids.

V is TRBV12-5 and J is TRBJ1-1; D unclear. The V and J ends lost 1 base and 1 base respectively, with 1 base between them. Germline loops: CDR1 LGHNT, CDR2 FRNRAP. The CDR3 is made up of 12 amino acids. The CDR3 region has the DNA TGTGCTAGTGGTTTGGCGAACACTGAAGCTTTCTTT. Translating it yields CASGLANTEAFF.

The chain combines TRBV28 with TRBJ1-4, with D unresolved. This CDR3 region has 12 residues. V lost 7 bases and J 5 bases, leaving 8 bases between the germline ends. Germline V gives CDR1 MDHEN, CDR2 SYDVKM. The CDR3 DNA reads TGTGCCAGCATGGGGTTGAATGAAAAACTGTTTTTT. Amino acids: CASMGLNEKLFF.

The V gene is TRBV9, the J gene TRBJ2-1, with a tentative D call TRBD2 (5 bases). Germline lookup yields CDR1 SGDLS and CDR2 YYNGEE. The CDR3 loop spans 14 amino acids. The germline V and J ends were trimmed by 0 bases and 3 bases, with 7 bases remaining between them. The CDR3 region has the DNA TGTGCCAGCAGCGTAGACGGGGACTACAATGAGCAGTTCTTC. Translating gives CASSVDGDYNEQFF.

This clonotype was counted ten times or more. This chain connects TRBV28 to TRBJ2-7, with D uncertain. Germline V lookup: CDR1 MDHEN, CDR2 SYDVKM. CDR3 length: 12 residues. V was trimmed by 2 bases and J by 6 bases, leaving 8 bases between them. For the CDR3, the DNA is TGTGCCAGCAGTTTAATAAGGGCCGAGCAGTACTTC. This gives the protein CASSLIRAEQYF.

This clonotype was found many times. This CDR3 reads CASRRGVHEQFF. CDR3 DNA: TGTGCCAGCAGAAGGGGGGTTCATGAGCAGTTCTTC. The chain joins TRBV12-3 or TRBV12-4 to TRBJ2-1; the D call may be TRBD1 or TRBD2 (6 bases each). V gave up 6 bases and J gave up 8 bases, with 11 bases separating them. This CDR3 spans 12 amino acids.

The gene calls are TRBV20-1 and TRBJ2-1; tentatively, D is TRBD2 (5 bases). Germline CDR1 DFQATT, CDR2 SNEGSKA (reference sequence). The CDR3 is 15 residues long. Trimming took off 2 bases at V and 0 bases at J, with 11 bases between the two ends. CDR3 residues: CSARRRGSSYNEQFF. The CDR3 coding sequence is TGCAGTGCTAGACGCAGAGGGAGCTCCTACAATGAGCAGTTCTTC.

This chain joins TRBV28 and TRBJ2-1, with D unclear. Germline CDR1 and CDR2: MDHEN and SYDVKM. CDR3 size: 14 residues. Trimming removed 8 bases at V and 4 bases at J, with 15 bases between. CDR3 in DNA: TGTGCCAGCCGCGACCCATCCACTTACAATGAGCAGTTCTTC. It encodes CASRDPSTYNEQFF.

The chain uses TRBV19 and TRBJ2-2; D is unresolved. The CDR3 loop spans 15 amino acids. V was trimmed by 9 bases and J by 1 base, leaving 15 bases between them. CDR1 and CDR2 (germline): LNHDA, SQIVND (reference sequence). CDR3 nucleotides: TGTGCCAGCCAAAGGAGTGGCGGGAACACCGGGGAGCTGTTTTTT. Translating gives CASQRSGGNTGELFF.

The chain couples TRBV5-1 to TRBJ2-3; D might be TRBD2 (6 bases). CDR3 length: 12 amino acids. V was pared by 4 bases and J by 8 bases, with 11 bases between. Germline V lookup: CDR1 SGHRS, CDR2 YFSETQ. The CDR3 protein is CASSEGRSTQYF. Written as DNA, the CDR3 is TGCGCCAGCAGCGAGGGGAGGAGTACGCAGTATTTT.

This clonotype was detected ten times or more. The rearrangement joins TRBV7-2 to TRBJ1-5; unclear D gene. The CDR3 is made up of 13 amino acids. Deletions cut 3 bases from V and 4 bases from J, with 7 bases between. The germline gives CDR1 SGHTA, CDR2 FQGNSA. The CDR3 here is CASSFPPNQPQHF. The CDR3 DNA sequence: TGTGCCAGCAGCTTCCCCCCAAATCAGCCCCAGCATTTT.

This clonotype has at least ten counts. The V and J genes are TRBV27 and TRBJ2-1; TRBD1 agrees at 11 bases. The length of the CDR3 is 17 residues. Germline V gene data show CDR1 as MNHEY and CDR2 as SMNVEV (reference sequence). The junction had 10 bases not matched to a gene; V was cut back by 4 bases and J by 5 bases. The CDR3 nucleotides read TGTGCCAGCAGTTCTGGACAGGGGGCCTTTAAAAACAATGAGCAGTTCTTC. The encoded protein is CASSSGQGAFKNNEQFF.

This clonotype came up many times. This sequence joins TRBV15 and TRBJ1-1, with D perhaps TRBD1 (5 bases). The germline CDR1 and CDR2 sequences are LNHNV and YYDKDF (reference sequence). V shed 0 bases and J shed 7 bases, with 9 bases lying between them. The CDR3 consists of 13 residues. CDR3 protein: CATSRDFGGEAFF. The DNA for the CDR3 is TGTGCCACCAGCAGAGATTTCGGGGGTGAAGCTTTCTTT.

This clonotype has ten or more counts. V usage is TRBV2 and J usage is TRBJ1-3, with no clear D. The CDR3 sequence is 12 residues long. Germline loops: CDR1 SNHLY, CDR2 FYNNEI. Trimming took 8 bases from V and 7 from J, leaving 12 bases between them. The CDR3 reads CASGRGLNTIYF. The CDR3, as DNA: TGTGCCAGCGGTCGCGGATTGAACACCATATATTTT.

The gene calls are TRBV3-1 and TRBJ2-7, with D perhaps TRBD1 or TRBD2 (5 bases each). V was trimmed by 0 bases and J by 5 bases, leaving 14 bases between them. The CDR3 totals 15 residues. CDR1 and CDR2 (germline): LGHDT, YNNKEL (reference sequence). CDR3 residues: CASSQDLRDGDEQYF. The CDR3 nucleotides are TGTGCCAGCAGCCAAGATCTAAGGGACGGCGACGAGCAGTACTTC.

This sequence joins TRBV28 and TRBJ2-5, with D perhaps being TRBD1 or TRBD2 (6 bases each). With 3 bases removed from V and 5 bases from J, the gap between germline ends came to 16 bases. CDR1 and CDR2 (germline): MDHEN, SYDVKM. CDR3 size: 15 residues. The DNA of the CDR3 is TGTGCCAGCAGTTTTTTTATCGGGGGCCTGGAGACCCAGTACTTC. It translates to CASSFFIGGLETQYF.

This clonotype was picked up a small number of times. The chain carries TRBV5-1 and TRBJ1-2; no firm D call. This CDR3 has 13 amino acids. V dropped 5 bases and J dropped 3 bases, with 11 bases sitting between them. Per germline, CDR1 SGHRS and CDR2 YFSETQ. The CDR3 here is CASSRSPDYGYTF. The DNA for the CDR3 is TGCGCCAGCAGTAGATCACCAGACTATGGCTACACCTTC.

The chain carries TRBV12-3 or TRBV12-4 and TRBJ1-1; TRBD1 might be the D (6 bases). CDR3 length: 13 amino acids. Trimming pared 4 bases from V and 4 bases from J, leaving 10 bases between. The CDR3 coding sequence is TGTGCCAGCAGTTCCAGGGGTAGCACTGAAGCTTTCTTT. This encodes CASSSRGSTEAFF.

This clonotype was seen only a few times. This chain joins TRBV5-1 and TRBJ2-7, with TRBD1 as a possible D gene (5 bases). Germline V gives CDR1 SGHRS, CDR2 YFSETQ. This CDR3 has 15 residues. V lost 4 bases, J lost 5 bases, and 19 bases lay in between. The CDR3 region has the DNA TGCGCCAGCAGCCAGCTGCAGGGCAGTAGCCACGAGCAGTACTTC. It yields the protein CASSQLQGSSHEQYF.

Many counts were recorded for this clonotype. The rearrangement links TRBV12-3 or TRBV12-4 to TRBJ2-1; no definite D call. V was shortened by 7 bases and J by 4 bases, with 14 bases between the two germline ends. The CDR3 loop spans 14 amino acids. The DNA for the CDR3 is TGTGCCAGCATAGAGCGAGATGGGTACAATGAGCAGTTCTTC. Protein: CASIERDGYNEQFF.

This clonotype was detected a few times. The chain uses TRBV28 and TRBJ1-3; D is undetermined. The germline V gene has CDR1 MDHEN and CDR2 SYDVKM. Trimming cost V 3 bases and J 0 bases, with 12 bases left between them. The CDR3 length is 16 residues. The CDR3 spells CASSFTRAPSGNTIYF. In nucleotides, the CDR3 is TGTGCCAGCAGTTTTACTAGGGCACCCTCTGGAAACACCATATATTTT.